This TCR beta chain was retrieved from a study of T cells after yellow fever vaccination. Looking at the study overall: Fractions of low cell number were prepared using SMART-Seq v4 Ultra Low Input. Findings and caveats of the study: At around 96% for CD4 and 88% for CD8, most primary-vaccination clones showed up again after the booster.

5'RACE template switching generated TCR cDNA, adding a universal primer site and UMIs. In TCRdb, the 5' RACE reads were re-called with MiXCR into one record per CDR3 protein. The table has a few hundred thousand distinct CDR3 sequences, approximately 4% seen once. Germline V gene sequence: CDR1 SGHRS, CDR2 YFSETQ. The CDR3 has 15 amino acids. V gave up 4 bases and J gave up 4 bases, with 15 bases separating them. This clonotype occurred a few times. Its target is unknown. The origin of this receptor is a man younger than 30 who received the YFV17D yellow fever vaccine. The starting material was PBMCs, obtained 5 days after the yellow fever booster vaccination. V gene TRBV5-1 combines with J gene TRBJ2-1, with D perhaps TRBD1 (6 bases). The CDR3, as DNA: TGCGCCAGCAGCCCGCCGCAGGGGCTGTACAATGAGCAGTTCTTC. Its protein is CASSPPQGLYNEQFF.